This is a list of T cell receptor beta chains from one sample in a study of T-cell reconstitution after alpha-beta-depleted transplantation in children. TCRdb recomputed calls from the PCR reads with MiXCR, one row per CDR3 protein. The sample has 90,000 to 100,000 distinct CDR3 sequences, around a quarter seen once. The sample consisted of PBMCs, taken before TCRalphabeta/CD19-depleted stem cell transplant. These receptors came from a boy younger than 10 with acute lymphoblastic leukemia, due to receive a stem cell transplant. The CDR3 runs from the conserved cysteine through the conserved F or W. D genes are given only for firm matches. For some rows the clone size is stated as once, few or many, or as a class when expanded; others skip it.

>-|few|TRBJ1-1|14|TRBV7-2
CASSPHRRQVEAFF
TGTGCCAGCAGCCCTCATCGCCGACAGGTTGAAGCTTTCTTT
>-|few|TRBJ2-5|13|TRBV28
CASSTPSGGTQYF
TGTGCCAGCAGTACACCCTCTGGTGGGACCCAGTACTTC
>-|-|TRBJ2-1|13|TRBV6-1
CASSNRGPNEQFF
TGTGCCAGCAGCAACCGAGGACCCAATGAGCAGTTCTTC
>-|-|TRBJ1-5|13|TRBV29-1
CSVARDSNQPQHF
TGCAGCGTTGCCAGGGATAGCAATCAGCCCCAGCATTTT
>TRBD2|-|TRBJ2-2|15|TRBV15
CATSRREGYTGELFF
TGTGCCACCAGCAGACGGGAGGGGTACACCGGGGAGCTGTTTTTT
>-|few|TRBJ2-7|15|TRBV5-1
CASSLWGPGDYEQYF
TGCGCCAGCAGCCTTTGGGGACCGGGGGACTACGAGCAGTACTTC
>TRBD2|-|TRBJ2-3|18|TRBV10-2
CASSAMVPGLAGGDTQYF
TGCGCCAGCAGTGCAATGGTTCCCGGACTAGCGGGCGGAGATACGCAGTATTTT
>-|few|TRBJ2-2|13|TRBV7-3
CASSLRSPGELFF
TGTGCCAGCAGCTTAAGGTCTCCCGGGGAGCTGTTTTTT
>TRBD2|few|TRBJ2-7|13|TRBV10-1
CASSLADGYEQYF
TGCGCCAGCAGTCTAGCGGATGGATACGAGCAGTACTTC
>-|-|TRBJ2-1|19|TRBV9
CASSVGYIAEGPKYEEQFF
TGTGCCAGCAGCGTAGGGTATATAGCGGAGGGGCCGAAGTATGAAGAGCAGTTCTTC
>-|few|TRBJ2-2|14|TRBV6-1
CASRRTLNTGELFF
TGTGCTAGCCGGCGGACGCTGAACACCGGGGAGCTGTTTTTT
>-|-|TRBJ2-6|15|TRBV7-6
CASSLFGTGANVLTF
TGTGCCAGCAGCTTATTCGGAACTGGGGCCAACGTCCTGACTTTC
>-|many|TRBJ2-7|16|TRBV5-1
CASSPGRGALPYEQYF
TGCGCCAGCAGCCCCGGACGGGGGGCCCTCCCCTACGAGCAGTACTTC
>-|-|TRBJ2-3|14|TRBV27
CASSLGRAADTQYF
TGTGCCAGCAGTTTGGGTAGGGCGGCAGATACGCAGTATTTT
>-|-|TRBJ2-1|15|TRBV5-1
CASSLPTGSHNEQFF
TGCGCCAGCAGCCTACCGACTGGGAGCCACAATGAGCAGTTCTTC
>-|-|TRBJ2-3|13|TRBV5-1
CASTTMETDTQYF
TGCGCCAGCACCACTATGGAAACAGATACGCAGTATTTT
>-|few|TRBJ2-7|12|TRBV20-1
CSARGRVYEQYF
TGCAGTGCTCGGGGTCGGGTCTACGAGCAGTACTTC
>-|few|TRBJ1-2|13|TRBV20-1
CSATRQLYYGYTF
TGCAGTGCTACACGACAGCTCTACTATGGCTACACCTTC
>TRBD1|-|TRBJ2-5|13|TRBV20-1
CSAPLTGEETQYF
TGCAGTGCCCCACTTACAGGGGAAGAGACCCAGTACTTC
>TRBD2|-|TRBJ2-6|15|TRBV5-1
CASSARGAGANVLTF
TGCGCCAGCAGCGCCCGGGGGGCTGGGGCCAACGTCCTGACTTTC
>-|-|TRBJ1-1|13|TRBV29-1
CSVEREGGTEAFF
TGCAGCGTTGAACGAGAAGGGGGCACTGAAGCTTTCTTT
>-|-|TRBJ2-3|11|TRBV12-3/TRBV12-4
CASTPSDTQYF
TGTGCCAGCACCCCCAGCGATACGCAGTATTTT
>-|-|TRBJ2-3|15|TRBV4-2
CASSQEVSRPDTQYF
TGTGCCAGCAGCCAAGAGGTGTCTAGGCCAGATACGCAGTATTTT
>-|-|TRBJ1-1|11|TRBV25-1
CATSPGDEAFF
TGTGCCACCTCCCCGGGTGACGAAGCTTTCTTT
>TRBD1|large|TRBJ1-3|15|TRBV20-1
CSASGIDRGGNTIYF
TGCAGTGCTAGCGGGATTGACAGGGGTGGAAACACCATATATTTT
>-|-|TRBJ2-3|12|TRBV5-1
CASSPATDTQYF
TGCGCCAGCAGCCCTGCCACAGATACGCAGTATTTT
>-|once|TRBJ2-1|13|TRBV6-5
CASSYRMGNEQFF
TGTGCCAGCAGTTACCGGATGGGCAATGAGCAGTTCTTC
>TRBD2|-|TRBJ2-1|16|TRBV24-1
CATSVSSGRVYNEQFF
TGTGCCACCAGTGTCTCCAGCGGGAGGGTATACAATGAGCAGTTCTTC
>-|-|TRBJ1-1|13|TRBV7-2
CASSSTGYTEAFF
TGTGCCAGCAGCTCTACAGGGTACACTGAAGCTTTCTTT
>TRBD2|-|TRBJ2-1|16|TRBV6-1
CASSRGLAGVHNEQFF
TGTGCCAGCAGTCGAGGACTAGCGGGAGTCCACAATGAGCAGTTCTTC
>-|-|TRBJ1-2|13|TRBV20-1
CSVRSGADYGYTF
TGCAGTGTGAGAAGCGGGGCTGACTATGGCTACACCTTC
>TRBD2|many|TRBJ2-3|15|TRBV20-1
CSARGTSGSLDTQYF
TGCAGTGCTAGAGGGACTAGCGGGAGTTTAGATACGCAGTATTTT
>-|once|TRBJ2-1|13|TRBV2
CASSGTQGGEQFF
TGTGCCAGCAGTGGTACCCAGGGTGGTGAGCAGTTCTTC
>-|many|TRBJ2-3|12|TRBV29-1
CSATQSTDTQYF
TGCAGCGCCACACAAAGCACAGATACGCAGTATTTT
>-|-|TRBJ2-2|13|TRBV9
CASSAQVAGELFF
TGTGCCAGCAGCGCTCAGGTCGCCGGGGAGCTGTTTTTT
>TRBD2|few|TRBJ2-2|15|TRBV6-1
CASRPVLAGDGELFF
TGTGCCAGCAGACCCGTCCTAGCGGGAGACGGGGAGCTGTTTTTT
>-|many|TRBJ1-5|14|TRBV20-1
CSARDLAASGPQHF
TGCAGTGCTAGAGATCTGGCCGCCAGTGGACCCCAGCATTTT
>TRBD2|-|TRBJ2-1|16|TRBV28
CASSLPPALAGGGSVF
TGTGCCAGCAGTTTGCCCCCGGCACTAGCGGGAGGGGGATCCGTCTTC
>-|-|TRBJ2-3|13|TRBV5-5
CASSWRGGDTQYF
TGTGCCAGCAGCTGGAGGGGGGGGGATACGCAGTATTTT
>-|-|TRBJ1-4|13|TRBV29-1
CSVDQGVGEKLFF
TGCAGCGTGGACCAGGGAGTCGGGGAAAAACTGTTTTTT
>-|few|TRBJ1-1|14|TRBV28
CASSRGEVNTEAFF
TGTGCCAGCAGCCGAGGTGAGGTGAACACTGAAGCTTTCTTT
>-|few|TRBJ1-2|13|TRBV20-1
CSAPYGGASGYTF
TGCAGTGCTCCGTACGGGGGGGCGTCAGGCTACACCTTC
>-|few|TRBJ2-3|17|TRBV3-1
CASSQDIRRMGTDTQYF
TGTGCCAGCAGCCAAGATATCAGGAGGATGGGCACAGATACGCAGTATTTT
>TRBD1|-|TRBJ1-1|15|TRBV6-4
CASSDTGGGRAEAFF
TGTGCCAGCAGTGACACAGGGGGGGGAAGGGCTGAAGCTTTCTTT
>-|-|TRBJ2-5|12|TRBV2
CASREGVETQYF
TGTGCCAGCAGGGAAGGTGTTGAGACCCAGTACTTC
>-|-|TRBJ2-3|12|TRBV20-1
CSAPERGDTQYF
TGCAGTGCTCCTGAACGTGGGGATACGCAGTATTTT
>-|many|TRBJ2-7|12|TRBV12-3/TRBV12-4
CASSLNQYEQYF
TGTGCCAGCAGTTTGAATCAGTACGAGCAGTACTTC
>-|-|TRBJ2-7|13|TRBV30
CAWSTGSPYEQYF
TGTGCCTGGAGTACTGGCTCCCCCTACGAGCAGTACTTC
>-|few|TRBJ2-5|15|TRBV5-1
CASSLTGNGQETQYF
TGCGCCAGCAGCTTGACAGGGAACGGCCAAGAGACCCAGTACTTC
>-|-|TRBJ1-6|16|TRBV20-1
CSARVPGSSYNSPLHF
TGCAGTGCTAGAGTACCAGGGAGCTCCTATAATTCACCCCTCCACTTT
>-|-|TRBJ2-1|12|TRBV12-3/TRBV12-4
CASDSSYNEQFF
TGTGCCAGCGACAGCTCCTACAATGAGCAGTTCTTC
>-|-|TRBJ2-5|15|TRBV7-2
CASQSQPSYQETQYF
TGTGCCAGCCAGAGTCAACCGTCGTACCAAGAGACCCAGTACTTC
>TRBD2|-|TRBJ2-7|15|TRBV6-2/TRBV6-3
CASSQTSGGPYEQYF
TGTGCCAGCAGTCAGACTAGCGGAGGGCCCTACGAGCAGTACTTC
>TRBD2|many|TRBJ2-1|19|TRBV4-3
CASSQGEGEGLAGYNEQFF
TGCGCCAGCAGCCAAGGGGAAGGAGAGGGACTAGCGGGCTACAATGAGCAGTTCTTC
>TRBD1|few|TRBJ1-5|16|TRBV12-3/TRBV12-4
CASTIGQGPLNQPQHF
TGTGCCAGCACCATCGGACAGGGGCCCCTCAATCAGCCCCAGCATTTT